The 22 T cell receptor beta chains below all came from one sample that was sequenced in a study of blood T cell repertoires in COVID-19. Sequencing used immunoSEQ multiplex PCR; TCRdb keeps in-frame clones, though not all of them. The sample shows 200,000 to 250,000 clones, roughly nine tenths of them seen only once. Sample: PBMCs or T cells enriched from blood (not recorded which). These receptors were collected from a woman aged 45-65 years in a cohort exposed to, infected with or recovered from COVID-19 (not recorded which).

The V and J genes are TRBV12-3 or TRBV12-4 and TRBJ2-7; the D gene is possibly TRBD1 (6 bases). There are 13 residues in the CDR3. V lost 5 bases to trimming and J lost 4 bases, with 12 bases between them. CDR3 amino acids: CASSLWTAYEQYF. The CDR3 DNA follows: TGTGCCAGCAGTCTATGGACAGCTTACGAGCAGTACTTC.

CDR3 in amino acids: CASSSRQRSYGYTF. CDR3 coding DNA: TGTGCCAGCAGTTCGAGACAGCGATCCTATGGCTACACCTTC. V gene TRBV6-5 combines with J gene TRBJ1-2; D possibly corresponds to TRBD1 (5 bases). The ends were cut back, 4 bases at V and 4 bases at J, with 13 bases in the middle. CDR1 is MNHEY, CDR2 SVGAGI, per germline. The CDR3 runs to 14 residues.

The gene calls are TRBV27 and TRBJ1-2; 9 bases agree with TRBD1. V lost 6 bases to trimming and J lost 4 bases; unmatched junction nucleotides: 12. CDR3 length: 16 amino acids. Per germline, CDR1 MNHEY and CDR2 SMNVEV (reference sequence). The CDR3, as DNA: TGTGCCAGCAGAGATTATAAGGACAGGGGCGGCTATGGCTACACCTTC. Protein: CASRDYKDRGGYGYTF.

This clone is a singleton in its sample. The chain joins TRBV5-6 to TRBJ2-7; TRBD2 might be the D (5 bases). Trimming shortened V by 4 bases and J by 2 bases, and 7 bases separated the two germline ends. There are 12 residues in the CDR3. Germline V gene lookup returns CDR1 SGHDT and CDR2 YYEEEE. This CDR3 is CASSAGAYEQYF. CDR3 bases: TGTGCCAGCAGCGCCGGGGCCTACGAGCAGTACTTC.

The chain's CDR3 is CSVAREGQPQHF. CDR3 DNA sequence: TGCAGCGTTGCCAGGGAGGGTCAGCCCCAGCATTTT. The chain uses TRBV29-1 and TRBJ1-5, with D possibly matching TRBD1 (5 bases). This CDR3 contains 12 residues. V dropped 4 bases and J dropped 6 bases, with 10 bases sitting between them. In germline, CDR1 is SQVTM, CDR2 ANQGSEA. Supplemented by reference TRBV29-1 and TRBJ1-5, the full variable domain reads SAVISQKPSRDICQRGTSLTIQCQVDSQVTMMFWYRQQPGQSLTLIATANQGSEATYESGFVIDKFPISRPNLTFSTLTVSNMSPEDSSIYLCSVAREGQPQHFGDGTRLSIL.

The CDR3 sequence is CASSLVPLQGLMNTEAFF. For the CDR3, the DNA is TGTGCCAGCAGCTTAGTGCCATTACAGGGCCTCATGAACACTGAAGCTTTCTTT. The rearrangement links TRBV7-9 to TRBJ1-1; TRBD1 might be the D (6 bases). This CDR3 comprises 18 residues. V lost 1 base and J 0 bases, leaving 18 bases between the germline ends. Germline values: CDR1 SEHNR, CDR2 FQNEAQ (reference sequence).

This chain uses TRBV19 with TRBJ1-5; 10 bases align to TRBD1. This CDR3 is built from 13 residues. Germline V gives CDR1 LNHDA, CDR2 SQIVND (reference sequence). Trimming at V came to 7 bases and at J to 7 bases, leaving 4 bases not matched to a gene. The CDR3 region is CASTGQGSQPQHF. In nucleotides, the CDR3 is TGTGCCAGTACGGGACAGGGGAGCCAGCCCCAGCATTTT. Variable domain in full (rest from reference TRBV19 and TRBJ1-5): DGGITQSPKYLFRKEGQNVTLSCEQNLNHDAMYWYRQDPGQGLRLIYYSQIVNDFQKGDIAEGYSVSREKKESFPLTVTSAQKNPTAFYLCASTGQGSQPQHFGDGTRLSIL.

This clone appeared once. The CDR3 DNA reads TGTGCCAGCAGCTTAAGTAATAGCGGGGGCTACAATGAGCAGTTCTTC. Its protein product is CASSLSNSGGYNEQFF. This chain joins TRBV7-9 and TRBJ2-1; TRBD2 matches at 9 bases. Looked up from germline, CDR1 is SEHNR and CDR2 is FQNEAQ (reference sequence). Trimming at V came to 2 bases and at J to 3 bases, leaving 5 bases not matched to a gene. This CDR3 region has 16 residues.

This chain connects TRBV4-2 to TRBJ2-1; TRBD1 is a possible D gene (7 bases). V lost 0 bases and J lost 5, with 11 bases in between. The CDR3 covers 15 residues. Germline lookup yields CDR1 LGHNA and CDR2 YNFKEQ. The CDR3 region is CASSQDQGEDNEQFF. For the CDR3, the DNA is TGTGCCAGCAGCCAAGATCAGGGGGAGGACAATGAGCAGTTCTTC.

The rearrangement uses TRBV19 and TRBJ1-1; D remains unclear. Germline V CDR1 and CDR2: LNHDA, SQIVND (reference sequence). The CDR3 spans 14 residues. V gave up 2 bases and J gave up 3 bases, with 10 bases separating them. CDR3 loop: CASSIRSRHTEAFF. For the CDR3, the DNA is TGTGCCAGTAGTATAAGGTCGAGGCACACTGAAGCTTTCTTT.

The rearrangement joins TRBV5-1 to TRBJ2-3, with 7 bases lining up with TRBD2. Per germline, CDR1 SGHRS and CDR2 YFSETQ. The CDR3 has 16 amino acids. V shed 0 bases, J shed 0 bases, and the junction held 4 bases outside the gene matches. The CDR3 bases are TGCGCCAGCAGCTTGGTTGCGGGGGACAGCACAGATACGCAGTATTTT. It encodes CASSLVAGDSTDTQYF.

The V call is TRBV23-1, the J call TRBJ1-4; TRBD1 might be the D (5 bases). Being an ORF, TRBV23-1 has a function that is uncertain. The ends were cut back, 3 bases at V and 7 bases at J, with 24 bases in the middle. The CDR3 extends over 18 amino acids. CDR3 coding DNA: TGCGCCAGCAGTCATTCGACAGTCTCGTCCTTTACGGGTGAAAAACTGTTTTTT. This gives the protein CASSHSTVSSFTGEKLFF.

The genes are TRBV6-5 and TRBJ1-1, with D uncertain. The CDR3 loop spans 12 amino acids. Germline-derived CDR1 and CDR2 are MNHEY and SVGAGI. V was pared by 2 bases and J by 4 bases, with 5 bases between. The CDR3 DNA reads TGTGCCAGCAGTTACGGGAGCACTGAAGCTTTCTTT. Encoded protein: CASSYGSTEAFF.

The chain recombines TRBV11-3 with TRBJ2-1; tentatively, D is TRBD1 (5 bases). Trimming took off 6 bases at V and 4 bases at J, with 10 bases between the two ends. CDR1 and CDR2 from the germline V gene are SGHNT and YENEEA. CDR3 length equals 13 residues. The CDR3 sequence is CASSFRQYNEQFF. The DNA of the CDR3 is TGTGCCAGCAGTTTTAGACAGTACAATGAGCAGTTCTTC.

This clone was counted a single time. The J gene is TRBJ1-6, the V gene TRBV27, with D possibly matching TRBD1 (5 bases). Germline CDR1 is MNHEY and CDR2 is SMNVEV (reference sequence). CDR3 size: 15 residues. V lost 0 bases and J 7 bases, leaving 10 bases between the germline ends. This CDR3 is CASSLSWGGNSPLHF. The CDR3 DNA reads as TGTGCCAGCAGTTTATCGTGGGGGGGAAATTCACCCCTCCACTTT.

The chain has TRBV11-1 and TRBJ2-4; possibly TRBD1 for D (6 bases). CDR1 SGHAT and CDR2 FQDESV come from the germline V gene (reference sequence). CDR3 length: 14 amino acids. V lost 7 bases and J lost 3, with 13 bases in between. DNA of the CDR3: TGTGCCAGCACCCCCAGGGGCAGCAAAAACATTCAGTACTTC. Translation gives CASTPRGSKNIQYF.

The rearrangement joins TRBV5-6 to TRBJ2-6; D unresolved. Germline-derived CDR1 and CDR2 are SGHDT and YYEEEE. Trimming removed 0 bases from V and 0 bases from J, with 7 bases in between. The CDR3 covers 16 residues. CDR3 coding DNA: TGTGCCAGCAGCTTGGTAGACTTCTCTGGGGCCAACGTCCTGACTTTC. Protein product: CASSLVDFSGANVLTF.

The chain recombines TRBV6-5 with TRBJ1-2; 7 bases line up with TRBD1. This CDR3 spans 15 amino acids. The germline gives CDR1 MNHEY, CDR2 SVGAGI. Unmatched junction bases numbered 13, after V lost 6 bases and J lost 6 bases. CDR3 in amino acids: CASRTKQGWPHGYTF. Here the CDR3 DNA reads TGTGCCAGCAGGACAAAACAGGGGTGGCCACATGGCTACACCTTC.

The genes are TRBV6-5 and TRBJ1-1, with 7 bases that match TRBD1. The germline V gene has CDR1 MNHEY and CDR2 SVGAGI. The V segment lost 6 bases and the J segment 4 bases; nucleotides outside the gene matches: 5. This CDR3 spans 13 amino acids. The DNA for the CDR3 is TGTGCCAGCAGGTTAGCAGGGGGCACTGAAGCTTTCTTT. The encoded protein is CASRLAGGTEAFF.

The chain has TRBV7-2 and TRBJ1-2; D is unresolved. V was trimmed by 5 bases and J by 3 bases, leaving 13 bases between them. This CDR3 has 14 amino acids. Germline CDR1 SGHTA, CDR2 FQGNSA. This chain's CDR3 is CASSRLDPYYGYTF. The CDR3 nucleotides read TGTGCCAGCAGCAGACTTGACCCCTACTATGGCTACACCTTC.

The chain has TRBV4-3 and TRBJ1-2, with 8 bases that match TRBD1. This CDR3 is built from 16 residues. Germline V gene data show CDR1 as LGHNA and CDR2 as YSLEER. V shed 0 bases, J shed 2 bases, and the junction held 5 bases outside the gene matches. The CDR3 DNA reads TGCGCCAGCAGCCAAGATTTCCAGGGGGCGAACTATGGCTACACCTTC. Its protein product is CASSQDFQGANYGYTF.

The rearrangement links TRBV4-2 to TRBJ2-1, with a possible D match to TRBD2 (7 bases). Deletions cut 0 bases from V and 3 bases from J, with 12 bases between. Germline CDR1 reads LGHNA; CDR2 reads YNFKEQ. The CDR3 has 16 amino acids. The CDR3 region has the DNA TGTGCCAGCAGCCAAGAAGTGGGGGGGCACTACAATGAGCAGTTCTTC. It specifies CASSQEVGGHYNEQFF.